The clone carrying this T cell receptor (beta chain) was seen a handful of times. The entry originates in a study of T cell repertoires in cytomegalovirus infection. This CDR3 region has 19 residues. Germline CDR1 is MGHDK and CDR2 is SYGVNS. V lost 0 bases to trimming and J lost 6 bases; unmatched junction nucleotides: 17. TCRdb reprocessed the reads with MiXCR, giving one entry per CDR3 protein. The profile shows about 600,000 distinct CDR3 sequences, roughly a quarter of them singletons. This TCR derives from a human donor in good health (CMV status not recorded). Some clones in this sample may be carry-over from other donors' samples. The chain combines TRBV25-1 with TRBJ1-3, with 7 nucleotides matching TRBD1. Sequencing was done on a sample of CD8+ T cells from PBMCs. CDR3 coding DNA: TGTGCCAGCAGTGAATATTTCCCCCCCGAAGGGGGCTTTAAAAACACCATATATTTT. Its protein is CASSEYFPPEGGFKNTIYF.